The clone carrying this T cell receptor (beta chain) was detected only a few times. Its antigen remains unknown. Per germline, CDR1 LNHDA and CDR2 SQIVND (reference sequence). V gave up 5 bases and J gave up 1 base, with 11 bases separating them. The CDR3 runs to 14 residues. These data belong to a study of T-cell memory formation after mild COVID-19. Study context: TCR clustering was largely donor specific. Study observations and caveats: Clones shrinking from day 15 to 85 showed even CD4/CD8 mixes; later expanders tilted CD4+.

Researchers used 5'RACE with constant-segment primers to make TCR alpha and TCR beta cDNA libraries that carry sample barcodes and UMIs. TCRdb re-analysed the 5' RACE reads in MiXCR, keeping a single row per CDR3 protein. The sample has about 140,000 distinct CDR3 sequences; around 15% are singletons. The sequence was collected from an adult woman who had mild COVID-19 (a few samples of this study predate the infection). Cell type and time point are not known. Sequenced material: PBMCs or a T cell subset sorted from them (not recorded which). The chain has TRBV19 and TRBJ1-1, with D tentatively TRBD1 (6 bases). DNA of the CDR3: TGTGCCAGTAGTGTGTTACAGGGGAACACTGAAGCTTTCTTT. The encoded protein is CASSVLQGNTEAFF.